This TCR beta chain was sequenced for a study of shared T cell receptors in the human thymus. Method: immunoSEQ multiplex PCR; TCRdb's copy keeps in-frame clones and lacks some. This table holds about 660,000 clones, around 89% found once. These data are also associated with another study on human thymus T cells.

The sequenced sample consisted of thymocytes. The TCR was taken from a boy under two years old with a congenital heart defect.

The CDR3 region is CSVLTTGNTEAFF. The CDR3 bases are TGCAGCGTTCTAACGACAGGTAACACTGAAGCTTTCTTT. The chain recombines TRBV29-1 with TRBJ1-1; D perhaps matches TRBD1 (6 bases). Germline V gene data show CDR1 as SQVTM and CDR2 as ANQGSEA. V was trimmed by 5 bases and J by 2 bases, leaving 12 bases between them. The CDR3 consists of 13 residues.